What follows is one T cell receptor (beta chain) and its context. The sample is drawn from a study of blood T cell repertoires in COVID-19. The CDR3 totals 19 residues. The J segment lost 0 bases and the V segment lost 0 bases, leaving 11 bases of the junction unmatched. Per the germline V gene, CDR1 is SGHDT and CDR2 is YYEEEE. This table comes from immunoSEQ multiplex PCR, and its TCRdb copy is limited to in-frame clones, with some not included. The sample lists approximately 130,000 clones; around 78% were seen once. This TCR derives from a human donor in a cohort sampled during active COVID-19. This chain joins TRBV5-6 and TRBJ2-2; 7 bases align to TRBD1. Sequenced material: peripheral blood. The CDR3: CASSLAIRTGLTNTGELFF. The CDR3 nucleotides read TGTGCCAGCAGCTTGGCCATCCGGACAGGCCTAACGAACACCGGGGAGCTGTTTTTT. The full variable domain, completed using reference TRBV5-6 and TRBJ2-2, is DAGVTQSPTHLIKTRGQQVTLRCSPKSGHDTVSWYQQALGQGPQFIFQYYEEEERQRGNFPDRFSGHQFPNYSSELNVNALLLGDSALYLCASSLAIRTGLTNTGELFFGEGSRLTVL.